This TCR beta chain was documented in a study of cytotoxic CD8 clonotypes in ibrutinib-treated CLL. As for the study in general: There were, on average, nearly 260,000 productive templates and 94,082 productive rearrangements per sample.

Sequencing was performed with immunoSEQ multiplex PCR; in TCRdb, only in-frame clones are kept and a portion is missing. The table lists approximately 200,000 clones, approximately 68% of them singletons. Germline CDR1 is SEHNR and CDR2 is FQNEAQ (reference sequence). The CDR3 length is 11 residues. V was pared by 2 bases and J by 8 bases, with 6 bases between. The clonotype comes from a human donor with chronic lymphocytic leukemia. The sequenced sample was PBMCs, obtained after 24 months of ibrutinib treatment. The V call is TRBV7-9, the J call TRBJ1-2, with D possibly TRBD1 on 5 matching bases. CDR3 bases: TGTGCCAGCAGCTTATCAGGGGGCTACACCTTC. Its protein is CASSLSGGYTF.